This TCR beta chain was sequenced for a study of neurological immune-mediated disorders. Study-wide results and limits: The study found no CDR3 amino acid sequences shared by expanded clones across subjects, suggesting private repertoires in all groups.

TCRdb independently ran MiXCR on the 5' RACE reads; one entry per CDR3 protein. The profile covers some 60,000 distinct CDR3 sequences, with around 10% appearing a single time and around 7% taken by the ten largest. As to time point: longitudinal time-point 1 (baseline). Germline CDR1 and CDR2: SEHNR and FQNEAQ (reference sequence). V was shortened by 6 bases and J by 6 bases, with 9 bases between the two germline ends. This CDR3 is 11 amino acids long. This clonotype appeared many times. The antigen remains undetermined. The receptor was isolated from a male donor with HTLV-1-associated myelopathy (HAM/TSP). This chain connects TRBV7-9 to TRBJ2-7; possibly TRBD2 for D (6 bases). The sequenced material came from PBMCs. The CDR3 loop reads CASSGGGEQYF. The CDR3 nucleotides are TGTGCCAGCAGTGGGGGAGGCGAGCAGTACTTC.